These 22 T cell receptor beta chains originate from one sample sequenced in a study of memory CD4+ T cells and cytomegalovirus serostatus. This table comes from immunoSEQ multiplex PCR, and its TCRdb copy is limited to in-frame clones, with some not included. The sample lists about 82,000 clones, over 80% occurring once. Single viable CD3+CD4+CD8-CD45RO+ cells were sorted as the memory CD4+ T cells. Source material: memory CD4+ T cells from blood. Receptors were obtained from an adult in good health and CMV-seronegative.

This chain uses TRBV5-1 with TRBJ2-7; a weak D match, TRBD1 (6 bases). The CDR3 loop spans 17 amino acids. Germline values: CDR1 SGHRS, CDR2 YFSETQ. Between the trimmed V and J ends, which lost 0 bases and 0 bases, there was a span of 16 bases. CDR3 nucleotide sequence: TGCGCCAGCAGCTTGGCACTGACAGGTTTTAGCTCCTACGAGCAGTACTTC. Protein: CASSLALTGFSSYEQYF.

The V gene is TRBV4-3, the J gene TRBJ1-2, with 7 positions matching TRBD1. The germline CDR1 and CDR2 sequences are LGHNA and YSLEER. This CDR3 region has 19 residues. The junction had 21 bases not matched to a gene; V was cut back by 4 bases and J by 4 bases. The CDR3 loop reads CASSRHGGAAGQLFYGYTF. In DNA form, the CDR3 reads TGCGCCAGCAGCCGTCACGGGGGTGCGGCGGGACAGTTATTCTATGGCTACACCTTC.

This rearrangement joins TRBV7-3 to TRBJ1-1; TRBD1 agrees at 7 bases. CDR1 and CDR2 from the germline V gene are SGHTA and FQGTGA. The CDR3 is 13 amino acids. The junction had 4 bases not matched to a gene; V was cut back by 5 bases and J by 4 bases. CDR3 sequence reads: CASSKTGSTEAFF. CDR3 DNA sequence: TGTGCCAGCAGCAAGACAGGGAGCACTGAAGCTTTCTTT.

The gene calls are TRBV7-8 and TRBJ1-4; D call uncertain. V was cut by 5 bases and J by 10 bases, with 17 bases left in between. Germline V CDR1 and CDR2: SGHVS, FQNEAQ. There are 14 residues in the CDR3. The CDR3 here is CASSLTLRMGKLFF. Here the CDR3 DNA reads TGTGCCAGCAGCCTGACGCTCCGGATGGGAAAACTGTTTTTT.

The chain uses TRBV5-4 and TRBJ2-1; the D is unclear. The CDR3 is 14 amino acids. Trimming pared 3 bases from V and 0 bases from J, leaving 7 bases between. Germline CDR1 reads SGHNT; CDR2 reads YYREEE (reference sequence). The CDR3 reads CASSSRSSYNEQFF. CDR3 coding DNA: TGTGCCAGCAGCTCCCGGAGCTCCTACAATGAGCAGTTCTTC.

The V gene is TRBV20-1, the J gene TRBJ1-4; D is perhaps TRBD1 (5 bases). The germline V and J ends were trimmed by 3 bases and 11 bases, with 7 bases remaining between them. The CDR3 length is 10 residues. Germline CDR1 and CDR2: DFQATT and SNEGSKA (reference sequence). The CDR3 is CSARGDKLFF. CDR3 in DNA: TGCAGTGCTAGGGGGGATAAACTGTTTTTT.

The chain is built from TRBV6-5 and TRBJ2-3, with D possibly called TRBD1 or TRBD2 (5 bases each). The ends were cut back, 10 bases at V and 2 bases at J, with 13 bases in the middle. Germline CDR1 and CDR2: MNHEY and SVGAGI. The CDR3 runs 13 residues. The CDR3 DNA is TGTGCCACCCGGGACGGGAACACAGATACGCAGTATTTT. It translates to CATRDGNTDTQYF.

The chain uses TRBV5-1 and TRBJ1-1; 9 bases match TRBD1. The CDR3 extends over 14 amino acids. With V trimmed by 4 bases and J by 7 bases, 8 bases remained unmatched. Germline V lookup: CDR1 SGHRS, CDR2 YFSETQ. The DNA for the CDR3 is TGCGCCAGCAGCGTAGGGGACAGGGACCGTGAAGCTTTCTTT. It encodes CASSVGDRDREAFF.

The chain employs TRBV11-2 and TRBJ2-7; a possible D gene is TRBD1 (6 bases). Germline V gives CDR1 SGHAT, CDR2 FQNNGV. The ends were cut back, 1 base at V and 4 bases at J, with 11 bases in the middle. The CDR3 loop spans 14 amino acids. This chain's CDR3 is CASSLGGQEYEQYF. The DNA of the CDR3 is TGTGCCAGCAGCTTAGGGGGACAAGAATACGAGCAGTACTTC. Variable domain in full (rest from reference TRBV11-2 and TRBJ2-7): EAGVAQSPRYKIIEKRQSVAFWCNPISGHATLYWYQQILGQGPKLLIQFQNNGVVDDSQLPKDRFSAERLKGVDSTLKIQPAKLEDSAVYLCASSLGGQEYEQYFGPGTRLTVT.

The rearrangement uses TRBV12-5 and TRBJ1-1, with no clear D. V was cut by 0 bases and J by 4 bases, with 15 bases left in between. Germline V CDR1 and CDR2: LGHNT, FRNRAP. This CDR3 is built from 16 residues. CDR3 protein: CASGLVIALVITEAFF. The DNA of the CDR3 is TGTGCTAGTGGTTTGGTAATAGCTCTAGTAATCACTGAAGCTTTCTTT. The full variable domain, its missing parts supplied by reference TRBV12-5 and TRBJ1-1, is DARVTQTPRHKVTEMGQEVTMRCQPILGHNTVFWYRQTMMQGLELLAYFRNRAPLDDSGMPKDRFSAEMPDATLATLKIQPSEPRDSAVYFCASGLVIALVITEAFFGQGTRLTVV.

J is TRBJ2-4 and V is TRBV6-4; a weak D match, TRBD2 (6 bases). The CDR3 totals 13 residues. Germline assignment: CDR1 MRHNA and CDR2 SNTAGT. V gave up 5 bases and J gave up 8 bases, with 13 bases separating them. This CDR3 is CASSRDSGDIQYF. The CDR3 bases are TGTGCCAGCAGTAGGGACTCGGGTGACATTCAGTACTTC.

The chain couples TRBV10-3 to TRBJ1-3; a possible D gene is TRBD1 (5 bases). CDR1 and CDR2 (germline): ENHRY, SYGVKD. The CDR3 contains 15 residues. V dropped 4 bases and J dropped 0 bases, with 10 bases sitting between them. The CDR3 sequence is CAISGGSSSGNTIYF. DNA of the CDR3: TGTGCCATCAGTGGGGGCAGCAGCTCTGGAAACACCATATATTTT.

This clone was seen just once. This sequence joins TRBV5-4 and TRBJ1-4; 8 bases are shared with TRBD1. With V trimmed by 4 bases and J by 10 bases, 9 bases remained unmatched. The CDR3 spans 14 residues. Germline CDR1 is SGHNT and CDR2 is YYREEE (reference sequence). CDR3 DNA sequence: TGTGCCAGCAGCCAGAATCTACAGGGGGGAAAACTGTTTTTT. Translated: CASSQNLQGGKLFF.

The V call is TRBV5-1, the J call TRBJ2-5; D remains ambiguous. V lost 1 base and J lost 2, with 6 bases in between. This CDR3 region has 13 residues. From germline, CDR1 is SGHRS and CDR2 YFSETQ. The CDR3 DNA is TGCGCCAGCAGCTTGTATCAGCAAGAGACCCAGTACTTC. It codes for CASSLYQQETQYF.

V gene TRBV28 combines with J gene TRBJ1-1; 7 positions match TRBD1. Germline assignment: CDR1 MDHEN and CDR2 SYDVKM. The CDR3 runs 15 residues. The V segment lost 5 bases and the J segment 5 bases; nucleotides outside the gene matches: 11. CDR3 sequence: CASSVGNRGGTEAFF. For the CDR3, the DNA is TGTGCCAGCAGTGTTGGAAACAGGGGTGGTACTGAAGCTTTCTTT.

The rearrangement links TRBV2 to TRBJ2-5, with D possibly matching TRBD2 (6 bases). Germline V gives CDR1 SNHLY, CDR2 FYNNEI. The V gene lost 8 bases and the J gene lost 5 bases, with 18 bases spanning the gap. This CDR3 is 14 amino acids long. The CDR3 is CASLRRATGETQYF. The CDR3 DNA sequence: TGTGCCAGCCTAAGGAGGGCTACCGGGGAGACCCAGTACTTC.

This clone came up once. V and J are TRBV18 and TRBJ1-5; perhaps TRBD1 as D (5 bases). The CDR3 spans 16 residues. Trimming took off 3 bases at V and 6 bases at J, with 18 bases between the two ends. Germline-derived CDR1 and CDR2 are KGHSH and LQKENI. The CDR3 DNA sequence: TGTGCCAGCTCACCGGGAAGCATAGGGGCCCCTCAGCCCCAGCATTTT. This translates into CASSPGSIGAPQPQHF.

The J gene is TRBJ1-6, the V gene TRBV30; tentatively, D is TRBD1 (6 bases). The CDR3 is 15 residues long. Germline CDR1 and CDR2: GTSNPN and SVGIG (reference sequence). Trimming left V 1 base short and J 9 bases short, with 16 bases between. The CDR3: CAWSAGTPFGSPLHF. The CDR3 DNA follows: TGTGCCTGGAGTGCGGGGACACCCTTCGGTTCACCCCTCCACTTT.

The rearrangement links TRBV5-1 to TRBJ2-7; the D gene is possibly TRBD2 (5 bases). The CDR3 loop spans 14 amino acids. The V end lost 0 bases, the J end lost 0 bases, and 7 bases lay between the germline ends. Germline V gene data show CDR1 as SGHRS and CDR2 as YFSETQ. The DNA for the CDR3 is TGCGCCAGCAGCTTGGCTCGGGACTCCTACGAGCAGTACTTC. This gives the protein CASSLARDSYEQYF.

This chain connects TRBV5-1 to TRBJ1-4; D is undetermined. Germline V lookup: CDR1 SGHRS, CDR2 YFSETQ. V gave up 4 bases and J gave up 0 bases, with 19 bases separating them. The CDR3 consists of 18 residues. The CDR3 bases are TGCGCCAGCAGCCCGGGGATCCTTCTAATTTCAACTAATGAAAAACTGTTTTTT. Protein product: CASSPGILLISTNEKLFF.

The chain is built from TRBV6-5 and TRBJ1-6; 7 nucleotides agree with TRBD1. The CDR3 totals 13 residues. The V and J ends lost 7 bases and 7 bases, in that order; junction bases with no gene match: 4. Germline CDR1 reads MNHEY; CDR2 reads SVGAGI. CDR3 coding DNA: TGTGCCAGCACTGGGACAGAAAATTCACCCCTCCACTTT. Its translation is CASTGTENSPLHF.

The chain combines TRBV9 with TRBJ2-7; 9 bases line up with TRBD2. This CDR3 spans 14 amino acids. Per germline, CDR1 SGDLS and CDR2 YYNGEE. The V segment lost 2 bases and the J segment 5 bases; nucleotides outside the gene matches: 5. CDR3 amino acids: CASSVDGTSNEQYF. In DNA form, the CDR3 reads TGTGCCAGCAGCGTCGACGGGACTAGCAACGAGCAGTACTTC.